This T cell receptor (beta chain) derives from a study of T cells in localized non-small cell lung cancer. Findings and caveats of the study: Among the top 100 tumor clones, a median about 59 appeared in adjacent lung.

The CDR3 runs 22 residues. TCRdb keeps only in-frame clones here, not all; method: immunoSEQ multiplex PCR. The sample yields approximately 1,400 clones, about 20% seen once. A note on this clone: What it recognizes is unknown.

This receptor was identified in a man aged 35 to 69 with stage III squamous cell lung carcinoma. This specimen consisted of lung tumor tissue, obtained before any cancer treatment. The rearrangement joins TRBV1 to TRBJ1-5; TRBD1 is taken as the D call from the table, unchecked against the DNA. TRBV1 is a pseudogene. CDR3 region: CTSSPAFHPRGQGSCGNQPQHF. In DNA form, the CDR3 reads TGCACCAGCAGCCCAGCCTTCCACCCCCGGGGACAGGGATCATGTGGCAATCAGCCCCAGCATTTT.